This T cell receptor (beta chain) was retrieved from a study of OX40 agonist ivuxolimab in advanced cancers. As for the study in general: Patients were dosed intravenously with ivuxolimab at 0.01 to 10 mg/kg every 2 weeks. Participants, 70% to 90% male, averaged roughly 55 years of age, ranging from about 23 to 79. Study-level points and caveats: On average, CD8+ T cells had more expanded clones than CD4+.

The data were produced by immunoSEQ multiplex PCR, yet TCRdb's version contains in-frame clones alone and is incomplete. The sample comprises about 69,000 clones, about 85% of which are singletons, and roughly 6.1% rests with the top ten. About this clone itself: Its antigen is currently unknown.

There are 15 residues in the CDR3. Trimming removed 5 bases at V and 8 bases at J, with 19 bases between. The germline V gene encodes CDR1 SGHNT and CDR2 YENEEA. The sample here was CD4+ or CD8+ T cells sorted from blood, taken in a trial of the OX40 agonist ivuxolimab. The receptor was derived from an adult with an advanced solid tumor such as melanoma, head and neck, liver or kidney cancer. V and J are TRBV11-3 and TRBJ2-1; D perhaps matches TRBD2 (5 bases). CDR3 coding DNA: TGTGCCAGCAGCCGCACCGGGATCCCAAGCGATGAGCAGTTCTTC. Translation: CASSRTGIPSDEQFF.